Included here is one T cell receptor beta chain sequence, with context. Its specific antigen is unknown. No quality values exist for individual bases; no much larger clone is one base distant. The sample is drawn from a study of blood T cell repertoires in COVID-19 (TCRdb year 2020). About the full investigation: Samples from collaborators originated in the United States, Italy and Spain and spanned both the acute and convalescent phases of COVID-19. The repertoires were released in a freely available public database intended as a resource for research on the immune response to SARS-CoV-2. Where available, HLA class I and class II types were obtained from metadata supplied by the sample provider rather than from assay-based typing. Nearly every sample came with metadata listing a de-identified subject ID, COVID-19 status, age in years and sex. Deeply sampled blood TCRbeta repertoires from subjects exposed to, actively infected with, or recovered from COVID-19 were included in the dataset. The samples were drawn from the first 160 participants of the ongoing ImmuneRACE study and from 1,254 subjects provided by 6 global collaborators. The prospective study material was composed of cDNA or gDNA derived from T cells, B-cell-depleted T cells, or PBMCs. General conclusions and limits of the study: The amount of clinical and demographic metadata varied by source and participant and was provided uncurated.

Ends trimmed: V by 3 bases, J by 3 bases; bases unmatched to a gene: 3. The germline V gene (reference sequence) sets CDR1 to MNHEY and CDR2 to SMNVEV. There are 15 amino acids in the CDR3, from cysteine to phenylalanine inclusive. The retained sequence is limited to the CDR3, 45 bases, with the frame set at the first base. Enrolling through a virtual design, the prospective study's participants ranged in age from roughly 18 to 89 years and lived across some 23 United States geographic areas. To assign participants to cohorts, the prospective study relied on clinical history that participants themselves reported in a screening survey and a study questionnaire. For ImmuneRACE Cohort 3, a participant was defined as recovered based on two consecutive negative NP/OP PCR tests, clearance by a healthcare professional, or resolution of symptoms. Mobile phlebotomists in the prospective study collected whole blood, serum and a nasopharyngeal or oropharyngeal swab from every participant. Participants in the prospective study had the option to provide additional blood draws and questionnaires over a roughly 2-month period. Blood samples from the prospective study were shipped frozen or at room temperature prior to DNA extraction.

The immunoSEQ Assay, a bias-controlled multiplex PCR, was used to amplify TCRbeta CDR3 regions from genomic DNA. The paper's data handling went like this. Within the assay, amplification of reference gene primers was used to estimate how many nucleated cells each sample contained. Sequence reads were collapsed and filtered to measure the absolute abundance of every unique TCRbeta CDR3 rearrangement. For each sample, productive Simpson clonality was calculated as the square root of Simpson's diversity index over productive rearrangements. The source is immuneACCESS, and TCRdb retained only in-frame sequences with V and J called. Part of the clones is not carried over; for the studies checked, unresolved V genes explain less than half of this, and the remainder is unexplained. V, J and clone size reflect that table, while D and trimming were determined from the DNA. The sample yields some 220,000 clones; 88% were counted once. The top ten clones comprise under 3% of the sample.

The V and J genes are TRBV27 and TRBJ1-5, and TRBD1 matches 9 of the central bases. The TCR was taken from a woman in her twenties or thirties who had recovered from COVID-19. The sample was PBMCs or T cells enriched from blood (not recorded which). CDR3 reads: CASSFGTGPNQPQHF. In nucleotides, the sequence is TGTGCCAGCAGTTTTGGGACAGGGCCCAATCAGCCCCAGCATTTT.